Here is one TCR beta chain with its context. This entry belongs to a study of blood T cell repertoires in COVID-19. Study at large: The study drew acute and convalescent COVID-19 samples from the United States, Italy and Spain. T cells, B-cell-depleted T cells, or PBMCs provided the cDNA or gDNA that served as material.

In the study's own analysis: How many nucleated cells were present was estimated from reference gene primer amplification. TCRdb keeps only in-frame clones here, not all; method: immunoSEQ multiplex PCR. V, J and clone size reflect that table, while D and trimming were determined from the DNA. The sample lists 76,000 or so clones; more than 65% were seen once. Germline V gene lookup returns CDR1 SGDLS and CDR2 YYNGEE. This CDR3 region has 14 residues. Trimming shortened V by 4 bases and J by 6 bases, and 13 bases separated the two germline ends. This chain connects TRBV9 to TRBJ1-4; possibly TRBD1 for D (5 bases). Material: peripheral blood. The TCR sequence derives from a man aged 45-65 years with acute or convalescent COVID-19. The CDR3 DNA is TGTGCCAGCAGCCCCCGACAGCCCGATGAAAAACTGTTTTTT. It codes for CASSPRQPDEKLFF.